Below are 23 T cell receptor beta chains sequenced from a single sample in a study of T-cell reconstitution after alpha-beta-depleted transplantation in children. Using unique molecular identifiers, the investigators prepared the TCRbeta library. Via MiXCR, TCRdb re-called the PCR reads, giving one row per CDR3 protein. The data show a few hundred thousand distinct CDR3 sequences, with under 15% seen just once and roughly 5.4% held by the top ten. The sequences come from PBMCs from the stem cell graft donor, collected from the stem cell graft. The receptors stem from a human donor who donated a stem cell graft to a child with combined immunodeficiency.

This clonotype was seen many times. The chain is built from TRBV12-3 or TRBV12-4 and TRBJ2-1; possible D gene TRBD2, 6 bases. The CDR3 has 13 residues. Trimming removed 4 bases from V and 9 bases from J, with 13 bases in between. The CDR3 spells CASSSGSGFEQFF. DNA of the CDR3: TGTGCCAGCAGTTCCGGGAGTGGGTTTGAGCAGTTCTTC.

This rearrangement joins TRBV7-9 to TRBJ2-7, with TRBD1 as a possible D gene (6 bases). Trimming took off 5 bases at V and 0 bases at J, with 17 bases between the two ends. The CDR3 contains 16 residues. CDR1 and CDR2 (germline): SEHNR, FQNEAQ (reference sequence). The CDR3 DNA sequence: TGTGCCAGCAGCCTACCCGGACGACAGGCCTCCTACGAGCAGTACTTC. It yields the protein CASSLPGRQASYEQYF.

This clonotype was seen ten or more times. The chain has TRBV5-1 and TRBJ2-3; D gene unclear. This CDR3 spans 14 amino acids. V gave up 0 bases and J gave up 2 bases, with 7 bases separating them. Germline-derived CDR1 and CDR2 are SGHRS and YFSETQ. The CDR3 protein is CASSLEIPTDTQYF. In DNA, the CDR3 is TGCGCCAGCAGCTTGGAGATCCCCACAGATACGCAGTATTTT.

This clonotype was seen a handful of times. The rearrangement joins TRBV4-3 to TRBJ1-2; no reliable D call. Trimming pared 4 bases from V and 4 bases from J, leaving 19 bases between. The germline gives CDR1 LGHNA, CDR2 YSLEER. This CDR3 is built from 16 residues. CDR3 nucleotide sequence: TGCGCCAGCAGCCTGTTTTCGACCATGACTAGCTATGGCTACACCTTC. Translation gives CASSLFSTMTSYGYTF.

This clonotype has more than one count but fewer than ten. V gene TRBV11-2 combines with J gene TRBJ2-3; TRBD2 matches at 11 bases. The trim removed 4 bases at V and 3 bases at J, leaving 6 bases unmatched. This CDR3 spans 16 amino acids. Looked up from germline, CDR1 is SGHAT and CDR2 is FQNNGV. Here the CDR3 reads CASSSTLAGGTDTQYF. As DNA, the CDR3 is TGTGCCAGCAGCTCCACTCTAGCGGGAGGAACAGATACGCAGTATTTT.

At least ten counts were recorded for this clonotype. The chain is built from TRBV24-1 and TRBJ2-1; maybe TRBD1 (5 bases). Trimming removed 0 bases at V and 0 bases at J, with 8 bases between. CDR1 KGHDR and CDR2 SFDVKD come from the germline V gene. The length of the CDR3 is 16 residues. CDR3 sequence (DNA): TGTGCCACCAGTGATTTGGCCAGGGCCTCCTACAATGAGCAGTTCTTC. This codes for CATSDLARASYNEQFF.

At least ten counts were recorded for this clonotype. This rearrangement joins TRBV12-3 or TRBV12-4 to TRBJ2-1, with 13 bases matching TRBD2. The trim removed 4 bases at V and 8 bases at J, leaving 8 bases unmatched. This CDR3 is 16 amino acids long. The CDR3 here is CASSSLLAGGPDEQFF. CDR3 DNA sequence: TGTGCCAGCAGTTCGTTACTAGCGGGGGGGCCTGATGAGCAGTTCTTC.

DNA of the CDR3: TGTGCCAGGGGGTTGGGACACAACTATGGCTACACCTTC. Encoded protein: CARGLGHNYGYTF. The rearrangement uses TRBV28 and TRBJ1-2; D might be TRBD1 (6 bases). CDR1 MDHEN and CDR2 SYDVKM come from the germline V gene. The germline V and J ends were trimmed by 9 bases and 2 bases, with 13 bases remaining between them. CDR3 size: 13 residues.

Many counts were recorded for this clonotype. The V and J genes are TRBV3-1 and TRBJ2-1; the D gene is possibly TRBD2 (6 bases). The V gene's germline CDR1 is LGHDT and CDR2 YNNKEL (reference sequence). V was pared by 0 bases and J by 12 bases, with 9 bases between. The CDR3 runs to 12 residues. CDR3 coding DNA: TGTGCCAGCAGCCAAGAGACTAGATCGCAGTTCTTC. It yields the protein CASSQETRSQFF.

The CDR3 nucleotides read TGCAGCGCCTCCGTCGGGAAAGGGGCCGGGGAGCTGTTTTTT. Amino acid sequence: CSASVGKGAGELFF. This chain links TRBV29-1 with TRBJ2-2, with D perhaps being TRBD1 or TRBD2 (5 bases each). The V gene lost 7 bases and the J gene lost 6 bases, with 18 bases spanning the gap. Germline V gene sequence: CDR1 SQVTM, CDR2 ANQGSEA. This CDR3 has 14 residues.

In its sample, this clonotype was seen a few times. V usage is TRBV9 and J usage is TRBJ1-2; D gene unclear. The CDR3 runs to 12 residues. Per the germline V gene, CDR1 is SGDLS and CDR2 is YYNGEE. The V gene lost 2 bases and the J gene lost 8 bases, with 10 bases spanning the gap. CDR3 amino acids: CASSVPSQGYTF. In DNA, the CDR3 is TGTGCCAGCAGCGTCCCAAGTCAGGGCTACACCTTC.

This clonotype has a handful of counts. The CDR3 loop is CASSVGVEDTQYF. Here the CDR3 DNA reads TGCGCCAGCAGCGTAGGAGTTGAAGATACGCAGTATTTT. The chain employs TRBV5-1 and TRBJ2-3, with unresolved D. V lost 4 bases, J lost 5 bases, and 11 bases lay in between. Germline loops: CDR1 SGHRS, CDR2 YFSETQ. The CDR3 covers 13 residues.

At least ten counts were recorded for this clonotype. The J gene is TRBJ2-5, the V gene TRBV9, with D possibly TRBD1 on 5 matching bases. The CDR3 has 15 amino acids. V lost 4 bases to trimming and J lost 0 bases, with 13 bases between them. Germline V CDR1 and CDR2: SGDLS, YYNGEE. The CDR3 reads CASSPGALYQETQYF. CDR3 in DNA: TGTGCCAGCAGCCCTGGGGCCCTGTACCAAGAGACCCAGTACTTC.

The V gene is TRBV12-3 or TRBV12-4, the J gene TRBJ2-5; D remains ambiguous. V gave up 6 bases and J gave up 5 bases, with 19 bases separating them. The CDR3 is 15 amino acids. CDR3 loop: CASSPDGLPRETQYF. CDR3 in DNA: TGTGCCAGCAGCCCAGACGGGCTACCCCGGGAGACCCAGTACTTC.

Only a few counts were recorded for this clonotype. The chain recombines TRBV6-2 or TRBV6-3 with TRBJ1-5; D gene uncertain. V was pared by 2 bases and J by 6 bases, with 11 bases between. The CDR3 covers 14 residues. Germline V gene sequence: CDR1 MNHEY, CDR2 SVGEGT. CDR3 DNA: TGTGCCAGCAGTTACCTTGCCGGGAGTCAGCCCCAGCATTTT. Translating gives CASSYLAGSQPQHF.

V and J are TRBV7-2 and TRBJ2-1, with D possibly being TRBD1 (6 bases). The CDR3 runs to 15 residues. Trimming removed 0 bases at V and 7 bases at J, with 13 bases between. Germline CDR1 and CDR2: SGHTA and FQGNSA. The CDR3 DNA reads TGTGCCAGCAGCTTAGCGGGGGCCTTGGGGAATGAGCAGTTCTTC. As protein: CASSLAGALGNEQFF.

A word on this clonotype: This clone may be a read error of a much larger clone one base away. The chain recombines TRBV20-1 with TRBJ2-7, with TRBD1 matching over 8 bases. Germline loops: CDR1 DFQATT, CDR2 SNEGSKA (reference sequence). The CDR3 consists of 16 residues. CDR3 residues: CCARVIRRTGPGEQYF. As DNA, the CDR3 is TGCTGTGCTAGAGTAATAAGGAGGACAGGGCCTGGCGAGCAGTACTTC.

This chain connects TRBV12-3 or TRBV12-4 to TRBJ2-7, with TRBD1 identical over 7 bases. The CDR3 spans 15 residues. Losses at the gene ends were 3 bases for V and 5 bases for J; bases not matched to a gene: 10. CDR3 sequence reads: CASSFILGQGDEQYF. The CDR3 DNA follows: TGTGCCAGCAGTTTTATATTGGGGCAGGGGGACGAGCAGTACTTC.

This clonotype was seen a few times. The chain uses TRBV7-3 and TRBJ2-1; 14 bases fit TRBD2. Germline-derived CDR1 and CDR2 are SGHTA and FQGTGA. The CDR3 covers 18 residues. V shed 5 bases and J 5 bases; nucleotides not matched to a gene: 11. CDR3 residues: CASSPRRLAGGPNNEQFF. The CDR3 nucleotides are TGTGCCAGCAGCCCCCGGAGACTAGCGGGGGGGCCCAACAATGAGCAGTTCTTC. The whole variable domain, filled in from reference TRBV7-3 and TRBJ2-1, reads GAGVSQTPSNKVTEKGKYVELRCDPISGHTALYWYRQSLGQGPEFLIYFQGTGAADDSGLPNDRFFAVRPEGSVSTLKIQRTERGDSAVYLCASSPRRLAGGPNNEQFFGPGTRLTVL.

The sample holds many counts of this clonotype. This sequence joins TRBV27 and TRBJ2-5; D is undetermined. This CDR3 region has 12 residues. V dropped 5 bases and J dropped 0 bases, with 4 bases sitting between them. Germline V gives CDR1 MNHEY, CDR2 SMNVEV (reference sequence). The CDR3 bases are TGTGCCAGCAGTCCAAACCAAGAGACCCAGTACTTC. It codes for CASSPNQETQYF.

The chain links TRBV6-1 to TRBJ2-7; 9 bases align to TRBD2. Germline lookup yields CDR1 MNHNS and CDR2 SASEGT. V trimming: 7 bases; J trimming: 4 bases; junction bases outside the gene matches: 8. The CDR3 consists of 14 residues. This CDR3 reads CASKNPGLAYEQYF. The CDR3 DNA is TGTGCCAGCAAAAACCCGGGACTAGCTTACGAGCAGTACTTC.

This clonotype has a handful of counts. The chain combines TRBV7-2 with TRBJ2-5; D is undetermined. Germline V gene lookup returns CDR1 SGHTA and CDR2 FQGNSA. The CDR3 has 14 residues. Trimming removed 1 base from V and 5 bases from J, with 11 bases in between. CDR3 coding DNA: TGTGCCAGCAGCTTAGACAGAGACGGGGAGACCCAGTACTTC. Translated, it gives CASSLDRDGETQYF.

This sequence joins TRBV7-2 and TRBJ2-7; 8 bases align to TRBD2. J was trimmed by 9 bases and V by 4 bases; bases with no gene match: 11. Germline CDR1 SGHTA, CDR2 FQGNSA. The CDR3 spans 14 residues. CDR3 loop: CASSSRGRGVGQYF. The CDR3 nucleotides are TGTGCCAGCAGCTCCCGAGGGCGGGGGGTCGGGCAGTACTTC.